The next 4 T cell receptor beta chains were all read from a single sample in a study of blood T cell repertoires in COVID-19. Clones were sequenced by immunoSEQ multiplex PCR, and TCRdb holds only the in-frame ones, with some missing. The data hold roughly 100,000 clones, with 87% observed a single time. Sequenced sample: peripheral blood. All receptors derive from a man aged 50 to 60 with acute or convalescent COVID-19.

The chain is built from TRBV28 and TRBJ2-3; 8 positions agree with TRBD1. The trim removed 2 bases at V and 3 bases at J, leaving 4 bases unmatched. This CDR3 spans 15 amino acids. In germline, CDR1 is MDHEN, CDR2 SYDVKM. CDR3 amino acids: CASSLGGQGTDTQYF. As DNA, the CDR3 is TGTGCCAGCAGTTTAGGAGGACAGGGAACAGATACGCAGTATTTT.

The chain couples TRBV9 to TRBJ1-4, with a possible D match to TRBD1 (5 bases). Per germline, CDR1 SGDLS and CDR2 YYNGEE. Trimming removed 3 bases at V and 10 bases at J, with 13 bases between. The CDR3 is 13 residues long. The CDR3: CASSAGTLGKLFF. The CDR3 nucleotides are TGTGCCAGCAGCGCCGGGACTTTAGGAAAACTGTTTTTT.

The chain links TRBV28 to TRBJ2-7, with D hard to call. Germline V gene data show CDR1 as MDHEN and CDR2 as SYDVKM. The CDR3 is 13 amino acids. V was cut by 2 bases and J by 3 bases, with 8 bases left in between. This chain's CDR3 is CASSLGRYYEQYF. The CDR3 coding sequence is TGTGCCAGCAGTTTAGGTCGGTACTACGAGCAGTACTTC.

The V gene is TRBV15, the J gene TRBJ2-3; the match to TRBD1 covers 7 bases. Losses at the gene ends were 1 base for V and 12 bases for J; bases not matched to a gene: 10. The CDR3 loop spans 14 amino acids. Germline CDR1 is LNHNV and CDR2 is YYDKDF (reference sequence). CDR3 coding DNA: TGTGCCACCAGCAGAGGACAGGGTGGAGGTTTACAGTATTTT. Translating gives CATSRGQGGGLQYF.